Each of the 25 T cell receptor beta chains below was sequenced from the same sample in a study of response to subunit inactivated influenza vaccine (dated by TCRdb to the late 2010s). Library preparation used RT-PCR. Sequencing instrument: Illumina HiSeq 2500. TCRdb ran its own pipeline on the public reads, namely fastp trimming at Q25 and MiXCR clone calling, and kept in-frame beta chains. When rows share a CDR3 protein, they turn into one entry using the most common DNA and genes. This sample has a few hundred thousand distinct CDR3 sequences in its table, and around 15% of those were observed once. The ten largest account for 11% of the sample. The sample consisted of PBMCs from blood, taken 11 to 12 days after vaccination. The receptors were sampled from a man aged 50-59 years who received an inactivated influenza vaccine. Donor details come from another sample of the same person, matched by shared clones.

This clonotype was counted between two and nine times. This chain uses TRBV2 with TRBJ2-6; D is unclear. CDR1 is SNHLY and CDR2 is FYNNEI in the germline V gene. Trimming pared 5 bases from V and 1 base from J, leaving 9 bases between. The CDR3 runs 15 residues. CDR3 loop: CASSLTQSGANVLTF. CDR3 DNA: TGTGCCAGCAGTCTGACACAATCTGGGGCCAACGTCCTGACTTTC.

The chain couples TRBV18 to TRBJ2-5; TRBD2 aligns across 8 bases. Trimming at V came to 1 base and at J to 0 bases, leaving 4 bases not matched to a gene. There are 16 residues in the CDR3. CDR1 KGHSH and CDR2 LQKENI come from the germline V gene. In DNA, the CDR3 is TGTGCCAGCTCACCACTAGCGGGAAGATACCAAGAGACCCAGTACTTC. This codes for CASSPLAGRYQETQYF.

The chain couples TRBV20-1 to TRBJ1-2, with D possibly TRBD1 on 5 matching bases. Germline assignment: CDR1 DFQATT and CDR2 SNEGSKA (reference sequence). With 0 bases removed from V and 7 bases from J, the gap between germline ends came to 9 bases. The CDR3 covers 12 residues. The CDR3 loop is CSARDQGTGYTF. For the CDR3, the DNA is TGCAGTGCTAGAGATCAAGGGACTGGCTACACCTTC.

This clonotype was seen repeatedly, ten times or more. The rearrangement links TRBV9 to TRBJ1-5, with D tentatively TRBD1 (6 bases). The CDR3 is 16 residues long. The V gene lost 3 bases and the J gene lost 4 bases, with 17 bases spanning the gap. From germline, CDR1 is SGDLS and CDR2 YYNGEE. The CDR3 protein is CASSEGGGGRNQPQHF. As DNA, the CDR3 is TGTGCCAGCAGCGAGGGAGGGGGGGGCCGTAATCAGCCCCAGCATTTT.

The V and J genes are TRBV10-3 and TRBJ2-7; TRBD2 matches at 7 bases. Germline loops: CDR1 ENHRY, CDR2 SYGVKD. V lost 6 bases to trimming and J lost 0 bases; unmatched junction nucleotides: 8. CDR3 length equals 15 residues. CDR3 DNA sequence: TGTGCCATCAGCAGTGCGGGAGCATTCTCCTACGAGCAGTACTTC. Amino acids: CAISSAGAFSYEQYF.

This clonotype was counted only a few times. The CDR3 reads CSVDRYNEQFF. CDR3 nucleotides: TGCAGCGTTGACCGTTACAATGAGCAGTTCTTC. The V call is TRBV29-1, the J call TRBJ2-1; D is unclear. The CDR3 extends over 11 amino acids. The V end was cut by 3 bases, the J end by 4 bases, with 4 bases between. Per the germline V gene, CDR1 is SQVTM and CDR2 is ANQGSEA.

CDR3 protein: CASSVGIAGAGATTQETQYF. The CDR3 nucleotides read TGTGCCAGCAGCGTAGGTATAGCCGGTGCGGGGGCCACAACCCAAGAGACCCAGTACTTC. The chain links TRBV9 to TRBJ2-5; TRBD2 might be the D (7 bases). The germline V gene has CDR1 SGDLS and CDR2 YYNGEE. This CDR3 comprises 20 residues. V lost 0 bases and J 1 base, leaving 25 bases between the germline ends.

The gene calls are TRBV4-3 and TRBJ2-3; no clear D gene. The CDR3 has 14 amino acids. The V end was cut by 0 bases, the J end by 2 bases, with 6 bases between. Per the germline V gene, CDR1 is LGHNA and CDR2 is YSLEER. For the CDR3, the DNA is TGCGCCAGCAGCCAAGACAGCTACACAGATACGCAGTATTTT. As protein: CASSQDSYTDTQYF.

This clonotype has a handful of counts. In nucleotides, the CDR3 is TGTGCCAGCAGTAACGTCCCTAATGAAAAACTGTTTTTT. It codes for CASSNVPNEKLFF. The rearrangement links TRBV12-3 or TRBV12-4 to TRBJ1-4; no clear D gene. V shed 5 bases and J shed 3 bases, with 7 bases lying between them. CDR3 length equals 13 residues.

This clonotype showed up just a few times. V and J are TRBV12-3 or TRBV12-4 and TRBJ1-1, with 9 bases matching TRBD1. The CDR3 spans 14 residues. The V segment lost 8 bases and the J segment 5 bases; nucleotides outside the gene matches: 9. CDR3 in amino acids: CASHQDRGRTEAFF. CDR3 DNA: TGTGCCAGCCACCAGGACAGGGGAAGAACTGAAGCTTTCTTT.

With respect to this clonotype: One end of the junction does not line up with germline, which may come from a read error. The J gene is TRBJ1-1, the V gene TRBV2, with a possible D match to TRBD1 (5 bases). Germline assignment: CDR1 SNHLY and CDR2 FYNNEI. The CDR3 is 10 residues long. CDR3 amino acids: CASRVTGTLF. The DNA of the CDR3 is TGTGCCAGCAGGGTAACCGGGACGCTATTT.

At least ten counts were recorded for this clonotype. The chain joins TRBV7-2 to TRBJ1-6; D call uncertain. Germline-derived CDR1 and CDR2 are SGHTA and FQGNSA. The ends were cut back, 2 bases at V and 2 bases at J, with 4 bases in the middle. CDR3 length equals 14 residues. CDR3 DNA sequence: TGTGCCAGCAGCTTACAGGCCTATAATTCACCCCTCCACTTT. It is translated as CASSLQAYNSPLHF. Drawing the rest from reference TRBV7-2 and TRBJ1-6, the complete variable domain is GAGVSQSPSNKVTEKGKDVELRCDPISGHTALYWYRQSLGQGLEFLIYFQGNSAPDKSGLPSDRFSAERTGGSVSTLTIQRTQQEDSAVYLCASSLQAYNSPLHFGNGTRLTVT.

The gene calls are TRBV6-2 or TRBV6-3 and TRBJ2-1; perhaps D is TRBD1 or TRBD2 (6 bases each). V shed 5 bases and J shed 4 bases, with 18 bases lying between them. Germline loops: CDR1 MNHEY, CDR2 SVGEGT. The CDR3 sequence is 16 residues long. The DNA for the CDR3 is TGTGCCAGCAGTGCGCCCCTTGGGGGGCCTTACAATGAGCAGTTCTTC. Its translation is CASSAPLGGPYNEQFF.

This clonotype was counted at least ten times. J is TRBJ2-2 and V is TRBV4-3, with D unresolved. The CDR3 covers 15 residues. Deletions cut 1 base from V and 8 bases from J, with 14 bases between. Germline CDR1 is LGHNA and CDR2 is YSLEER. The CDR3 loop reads CASSQALYSGGELFF. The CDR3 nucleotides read TGCGCCAGCAGCCAAGCTCTCTACAGTGGGGGGGAGCTGTTTTTT.

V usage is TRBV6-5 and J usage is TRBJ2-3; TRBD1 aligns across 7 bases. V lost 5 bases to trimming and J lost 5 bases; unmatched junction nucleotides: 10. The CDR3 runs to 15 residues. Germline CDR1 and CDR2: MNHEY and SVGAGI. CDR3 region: CASSTDRVWGDTQYF. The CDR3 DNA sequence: TGTGCCAGCAGTACCGACAGGGTATGGGGAGATACGCAGTATTTT.

CDR3 loop: CASSLWGLNTGELFF. CDR3 DNA: TGTGCCAGCAGCTTATGGGGACTTAACACCGGGGAGCTGTTTTTT. This rearrangement joins TRBV7-2 to TRBJ2-2; tentative D call: TRBD2 (6 bases). V was pared by 2 bases and J by 2 bases, with 9 bases between. Germline values: CDR1 SGHTA, CDR2 FQGNSA. The CDR3 has 15 residues.

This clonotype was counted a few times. DNA for the CDR3: TGTGCCAGCAGCCAAATGTTAGGGGAGACCCAGTACTTC. Translating gives CASSQMLGETQYF. J is TRBJ2-5 and V is TRBV14; D gene ambiguous. V was cut by 2 bases and J by 5 bases, with 9 bases left in between. The CDR3 has 13 amino acids. CDR1 is SGHDN, CDR2 FVKESK, per germline.

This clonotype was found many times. CDR3 loop: CASSYSRGFFDRGRDYNSPLHF. CDR3 nucleotides: TGTGCCAGCAGTTACTCCCGCGGGTTTTTTGACAGGGGAAGGGATTATAATTCACCCCTCCACTTT. This chain links TRBV6-2 or TRBV6-3 with TRBJ1-6; 8 positions agree with TRBD1. V lost 0 bases to trimming and J lost 4 bases; unmatched junction nucleotides: 20. The CDR3 extends over 22 amino acids. The V gene's germline CDR1 is MNHEY and CDR2 SVGEGT.

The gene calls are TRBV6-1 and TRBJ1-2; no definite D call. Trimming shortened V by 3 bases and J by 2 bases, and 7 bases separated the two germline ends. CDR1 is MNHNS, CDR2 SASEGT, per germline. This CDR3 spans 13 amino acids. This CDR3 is CASSDPNNYGYTF. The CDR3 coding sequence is TGTGCCAGCAGTGACCCCAACAACTATGGCTACACCTTC.

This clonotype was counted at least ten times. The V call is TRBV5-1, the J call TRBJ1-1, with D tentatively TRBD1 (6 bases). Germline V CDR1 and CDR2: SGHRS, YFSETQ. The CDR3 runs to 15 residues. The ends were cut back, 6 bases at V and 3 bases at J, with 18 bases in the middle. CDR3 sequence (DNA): TGCGCCAGCACTATGAGGGGGGGGTTAGACACTGAAGCTTTCTTT. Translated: CASTMRGGLDTEAFF.

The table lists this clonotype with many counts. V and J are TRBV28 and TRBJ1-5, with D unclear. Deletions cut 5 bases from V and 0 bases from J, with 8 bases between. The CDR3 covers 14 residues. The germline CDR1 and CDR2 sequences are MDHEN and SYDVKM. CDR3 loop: CASSDIYSNQPQHF. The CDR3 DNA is TGTGCCAGCAGTGACATCTATAGCAATCAGCCCCAGCATTTT.

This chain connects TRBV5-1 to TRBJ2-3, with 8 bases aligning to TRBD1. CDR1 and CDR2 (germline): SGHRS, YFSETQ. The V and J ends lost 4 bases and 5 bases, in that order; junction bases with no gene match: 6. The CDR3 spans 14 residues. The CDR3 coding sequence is TGCGCCAGCAGCCCAGGACAGGGTCTAGATACGCAGTATTTT. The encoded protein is CASSPGQGLDTQYF.

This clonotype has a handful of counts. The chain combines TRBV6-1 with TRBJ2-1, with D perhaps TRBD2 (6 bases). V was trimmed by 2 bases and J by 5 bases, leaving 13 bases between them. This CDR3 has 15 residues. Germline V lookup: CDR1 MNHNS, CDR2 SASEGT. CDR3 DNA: TGTGCCAGCAGTGAAAGCCTAGCGAGGAACAATGAGCAGTTCTTC. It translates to CASSESLARNNEQFF.

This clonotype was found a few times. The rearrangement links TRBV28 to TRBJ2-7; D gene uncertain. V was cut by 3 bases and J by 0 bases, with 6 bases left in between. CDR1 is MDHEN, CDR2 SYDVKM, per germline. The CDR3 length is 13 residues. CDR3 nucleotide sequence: TGTGCCAGCAGTTTTCAGTTCTCCTACGAGCAGTACTTC. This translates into CASSFQFSYEQYF.

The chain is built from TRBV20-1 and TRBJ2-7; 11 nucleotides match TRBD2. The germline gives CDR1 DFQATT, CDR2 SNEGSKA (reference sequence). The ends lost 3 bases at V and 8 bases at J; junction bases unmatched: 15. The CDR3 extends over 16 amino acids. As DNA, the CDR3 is TGCAGTGCTAGGGGGGGGACTAGCGGAGATTCTTCGAAGCAGTACTTC. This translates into CSARGGTSGDSSKQYF.